The rows below give T cell receptor beta chains drawn from one sample of a study of CD8 T cells in Susac syndrome. In TCRdb, the immunoSEQ multiplex PCR reads were re-called with MiXCR into one record per CDR3 protein. There are about 240,000 distinct CDR3 sequences in the sample; 90% to 97% occur only once, and about 0.094% lies in the top ten. Sequenced material: CD4+ T cells from PBMCs. The receptors shown here come from a human donor with Susac syndrome. The CDR3 runs from the conserved cysteine through the conserved F or W. D genes are given only for firm matches. Clone size is shown for a subset of rows, as once, few, many or a class of expanded clone.

J gene | V gene | D gene | clone size | CDR3 DNA | CDR3 protein
TRBJ2-7 | TRBV7-9 | NA | few | TGTGCCAGCAGCTTAGTAGGGGACGAGCAGTACTTC | CASSLVGDEQYF
TRBJ1-2 | TRBV29-1 | NA | NA | TGCAGCGTTGACAGGACCTATGGCTACACCTTC | CSVDRTYGYTF
TRBJ1-1 | TRBV5-1 | NA | NA | TGCGCCAGCAGCGGACATACAGGGTACACTGAAGCTTTCTTT | CASSGHTGYTEAFF
TRBJ2-1 | TRBV7-3 | NA | NA | TGTGCCAGCAGCCGGACGGGCCGGGATGAGCAGTTCTTC | CASSRTGRDEQFF
TRBJ1-2 | TRBV18 | NA | NA | TGTGCCAGCTCACCACGTCCCGAGAGGAACTATGGCTACACCTTC | CASSPRPERNYGYTF
TRBJ2-7 | TRBV29-1 | TRBD1 | NA | TGCAGCGTTGAGGGGACAGGGGGAGGTGGCGAGCAGTACTTC | CSVEGTGGGGEQYF
TRBJ1-5 | TRBV12-3/TRBV12-4 | NA | NA | TGTGCCACCTCGGCGGGGCCCCCCAATCAGCCCCAGCATTTT | CATSAGPPNQPQHF
TRBJ1-1 | TRBV11-2 | NA | NA | TGTGCCAGCAGCCCCGCGCTCGGGGGGCGGGTAGCTTTCTTT | CASSPALGGRVAFF
TRBJ2-7 | TRBV5-1 | NA | once | TGCGCCAGCAGCTTGCTGGCGGTTGCTCCCCTAGACGAGCAGTACTTC | CASSLLAVAPLDEQYF
TRBJ2-3 | TRBV10-3 | NA | NA | TGTGCCATCAGTGTATCGAGCGACACGCAGTATTTT | CAISVSSDTQYF
TRBJ2-3 | TRBV7-9 | TRBD2 | NA | TGTGCCAGCAGCTTCCCTAGCGGGAGGGTAGATACGCAGTATTTT | CASSFPSGRVDTQYF
TRBJ2-3 | TRBV7-8 | TRBD2 | NA | TGTGCCAGCAGTTGGAGACTAGCGGGCACAGATACGCAGTATTTT | CASSWRLAGTDTQYF
TRBJ1-2 | TRBV6-5 | NA | NA | TGTGCCAGCCGAAAGGGGCAAAAAAGGGGCTACACCTTC | CASRKGQKRGYTF
TRBJ2-1 | TRBV5-1 | NA | NA | TGCGCCAGCAGCTCAGGGTTTTTTGTCGACAATGAGCAGTTCTTC | CASSSGFFVDNEQFF
TRBJ1-4 | TRBV5-1 | TRBD1 | NA | TGCGCCAGCAGCTTGGGGGACAGGGGTAATGAAAAACTGTTTTTT | CASSLGDRGNEKLFF
TRBJ2-3 | TRBV4-2 | NA | NA | TGTGCCAGCAGCCAAGACGGCTTAACTAGCACAGATACGCAGTATTTT | CASSQDGLTSTDTQYF
TRBJ2-5 | TRBV20-1 | NA | NA | TGCAGTGCTAAACGGCAAGAGACCCAGTACTTC | CSAKRQETQYF
TRBJ2-7 | TRBV5-1 | TRBD2 | NA | TGCGCCAGCAGCGATAAGGGAAGCGGGGGATACGAGCAGTACTTC | CASSDKGSGGYEQYF
TRBJ2-7 | TRBV18 | TRBD2 | NA | TGTGCCAGCTCACCGGGACTAGGACCCGGCGAGCAGTACTTC | CASSPGLGPGEQYF
TRBJ1-4 | TRBV20-1 | NA | NA | TGCAGTGCTCCCGGGGCCACAGCCGGGGCAACTAATGAAAAACTGTTTTTT | CSAPGATAGATNEKLFF
TRBJ2-3 | TRBV5-1 | TRBD2 | NA | TGCGCCAGCAGCTCTTTAGCGGGTAGCACAGATACGCAGTATTTT | CASSSLAGSTDTQYF
TRBJ2-5 | TRBV4-1 | TRBD1 | NA | TGCGCCAGCAGCTACATAGGGACAGGAAGTCAAGAGACCCAGTACTTC | CASSYIGTGSQETQYF
TRBJ1-2 | TRBV5-1 | NA | NA | TGCGCCAGCAGGTTACAGGGCGATAGCTATGGCTACACCTTC | CASRLQGDSYGYTF
TRBJ1-5 | TRBV24-1 | NA | NA | TGTGCCACCAGTGACCCCCGGACGGTACAGCCCCAGCATTTT | CATSDPRTVQPQHF
TRBJ2-5 | TRBV29-1 | TRBD2 | NA | TGCAGCGCTATGATCCATAGCGGGCCCGGGACCCAGTACTTC | CSAMIHSGPGTQYF
TRBJ2-1 | TRBV4-1 | TRBD2 | NA | TGCGCCAGCAGCCAATTAGGACTAGCGGGAGTTAATGAGCAGTTCTTC | CASSQLGLAGVNEQFF
TRBJ1-2 | TRBV21-1 | NA | NA | TGTGCCAGCAGCATCCCGGGACACCACCTCTATGGCTACACCTTC | CASSIPGHHLYGYTF
TRBJ1-1 | TRBV6-5 | TRBD1 | NA | TGTGCCAGTCGTACAGGGGGCACTGAAGCTTTCTTT | CASRTGGTEAFF
TRBJ2-1 | TRBV20-1 | TRBD1 | NA | TGCAGTCCTTCCAAGAGGGACAGGGGGGTCAATGAGCAGTTCTTC | CSPSKRDRGVNEQFF
TRBJ2-2 | TRBV20-1 | NA | NA | TGCAGTGCTAGGACAGGGAACACCGGGGAGCTGTTTTTT | CSARTGNTGELFF
TRBJ2-7 | TRBV9 | TRBD2 | NA | TGTGCCAGCAGCCCTACTAGCGGGGGCTACGAGCAGTACTTC | CASSPTSGGYEQYF
TRBJ2-1 | TRBV20-1 | TRBD2 | NA | TGCAGTGCTCTTAAAGCGGGAAGCTCCTACAATGAGCAGTTCTTC | CSALKAGSSYNEQFF
TRBJ2-7 | TRBV6-1 | TRBD2 | NA | TGTGCCAGCAGACCACCGCCGGGACTAGCGGGAGGGTGGGCCTACGAGCAGTACTTC | CASRPPPGLAGGWAYEQYF